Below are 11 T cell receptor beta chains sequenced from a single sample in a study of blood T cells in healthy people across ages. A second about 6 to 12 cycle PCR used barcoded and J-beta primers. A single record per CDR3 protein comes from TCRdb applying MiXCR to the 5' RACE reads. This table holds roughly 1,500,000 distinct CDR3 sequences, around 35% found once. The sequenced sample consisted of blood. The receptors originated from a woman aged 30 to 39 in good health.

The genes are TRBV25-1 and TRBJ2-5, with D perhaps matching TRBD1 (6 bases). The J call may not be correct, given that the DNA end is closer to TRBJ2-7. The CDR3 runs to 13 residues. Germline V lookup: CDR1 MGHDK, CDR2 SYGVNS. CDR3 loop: CASSLQGPCEQYF. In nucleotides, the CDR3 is TGTGCCAGCAGTCTCCAGGGGCCCTGCGAGCAGTACTTC.

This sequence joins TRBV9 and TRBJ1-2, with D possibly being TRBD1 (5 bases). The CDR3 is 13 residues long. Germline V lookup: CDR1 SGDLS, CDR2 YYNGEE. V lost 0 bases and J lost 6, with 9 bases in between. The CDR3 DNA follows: TGTGCCAGCAGCGTAGCTGAAGGGGATGGCTACACCTTC. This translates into CASSVAEGDGYTF.

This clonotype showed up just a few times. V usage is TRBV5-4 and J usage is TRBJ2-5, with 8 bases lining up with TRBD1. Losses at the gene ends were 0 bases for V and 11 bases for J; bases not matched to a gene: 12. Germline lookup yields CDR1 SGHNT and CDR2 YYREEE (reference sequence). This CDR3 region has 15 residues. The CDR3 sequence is CASSLAGRGLREQYF. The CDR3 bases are TGTGCCAGCAGCTTGGCTGGCAGGGGGCTGAGGGAGCAGTACTTC.

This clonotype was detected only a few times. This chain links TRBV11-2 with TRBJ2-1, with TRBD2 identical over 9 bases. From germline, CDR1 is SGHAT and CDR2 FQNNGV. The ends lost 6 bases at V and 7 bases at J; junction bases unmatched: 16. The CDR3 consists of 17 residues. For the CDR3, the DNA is TGTGCCAGCAGGACCGGGACTAGCACACAGGGCGGAAATGAGCAGTTCTTC. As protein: CASRTGTSTQGGNEQFF.

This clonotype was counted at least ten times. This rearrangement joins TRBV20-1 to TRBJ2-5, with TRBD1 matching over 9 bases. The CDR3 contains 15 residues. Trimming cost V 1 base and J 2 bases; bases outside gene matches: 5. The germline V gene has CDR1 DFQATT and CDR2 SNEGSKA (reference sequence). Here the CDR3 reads CSARGDREIQETQYF. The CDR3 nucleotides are TGCAGTGCTAGAGGGGACAGGGAGATACAAGAGACCCAGTACTTC.

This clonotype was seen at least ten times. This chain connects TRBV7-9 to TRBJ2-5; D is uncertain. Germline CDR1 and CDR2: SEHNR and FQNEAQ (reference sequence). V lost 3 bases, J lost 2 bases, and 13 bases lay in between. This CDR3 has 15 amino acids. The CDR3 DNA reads TGTGCCAGCAGCTTGGGTGAGGCTAATCAAGAGACCCAGTACTTC. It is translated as CASSLGEANQETQYF. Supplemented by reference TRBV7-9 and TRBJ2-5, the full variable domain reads DTGVSQNPRHKITKRGQNVTFRCDPISEHNRLYWYRQTLGQGPEFLTYFQNEAQLEKSRLLSDRFSAERPKGSFSTLEIQRTEQGDSAMYLCASSLGEANQETQYFGPGTRLLVL.

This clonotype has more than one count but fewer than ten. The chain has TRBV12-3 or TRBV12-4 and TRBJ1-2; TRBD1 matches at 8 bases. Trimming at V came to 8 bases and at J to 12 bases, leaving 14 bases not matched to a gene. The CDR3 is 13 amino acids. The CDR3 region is CASEGTGTRGHTF. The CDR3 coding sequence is TGTGCCAGCGAGGGGACAGGAACCCGCGGCCACACCTTC.

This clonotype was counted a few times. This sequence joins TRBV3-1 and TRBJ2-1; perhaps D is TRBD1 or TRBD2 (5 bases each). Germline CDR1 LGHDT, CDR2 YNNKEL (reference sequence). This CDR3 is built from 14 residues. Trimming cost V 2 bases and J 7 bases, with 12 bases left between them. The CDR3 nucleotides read TGTGCCAGCAGCCAAACGTCGGGACGAAATGAGCAGTTCTTC. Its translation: CASSQTSGRNEQFF.

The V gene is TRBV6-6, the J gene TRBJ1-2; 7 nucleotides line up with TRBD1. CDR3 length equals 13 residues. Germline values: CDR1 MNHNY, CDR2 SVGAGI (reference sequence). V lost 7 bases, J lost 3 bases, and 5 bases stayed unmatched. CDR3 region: CASKGGTDYGYTF. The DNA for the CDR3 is TGTGCCAGCAAAGGAGGGACAGACTATGGCTACACCTTC.

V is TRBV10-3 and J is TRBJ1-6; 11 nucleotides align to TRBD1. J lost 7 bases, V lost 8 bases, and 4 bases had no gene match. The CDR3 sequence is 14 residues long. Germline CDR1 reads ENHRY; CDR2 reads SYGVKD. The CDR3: CAIRTGGLNSPLHF. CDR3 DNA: TGTGCCATCCGGACAGGGGGCTTAAATTCACCCCTCCACTTT.

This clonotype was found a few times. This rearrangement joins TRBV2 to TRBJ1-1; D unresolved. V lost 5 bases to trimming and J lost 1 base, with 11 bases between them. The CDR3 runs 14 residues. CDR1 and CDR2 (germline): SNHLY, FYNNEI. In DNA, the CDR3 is TGTGCCAGCAGTCCGTTCCCGGGGAACACTGAAGCTTTCTTT. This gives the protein CASSPFPGNTEAFF.